This record concerns one TCR beta chain sequence. This specimen comes from a study of blood T cell repertoires in COVID-19. The CDR3 consists of 18 residues. The junction had 9 bases not matched to a gene; V was cut back by 3 bases and J by 2 bases. Germline V CDR1 and CDR2: LNHDA, SQIVND (reference sequence). The table came from immunoSEQ multiplex PCR; TCRdb's copy has only in-frame clones and leaves some out. The sample has approximately 380,000 clones, 85% seen once. This receptor was obtained from a woman younger than 30 with acute or convalescent COVID-19. The genes are TRBV19 and TRBJ2-6, with 8 bases matching TRBD1. Source material: peripheral blood. CDR3 DNA: TGTGCCAGTAGTATCCTAGGACAGGGAGTGACTGGGGCCAACGTCCTGACTTTC. Translating gives CASSILGQGVTGANVLTF.